This T cell receptor beta chain was profiled in a study of B cell selection in AIRE deficiency. This CDR3 is 17 amino acids long. With 2 bases clipped from V and 2 bases from J, the junction kept 12 bases outside the gene matches. The germline V gene encodes CDR1 SGHNT and CDR2 YYREEE (reference sequence). Sorting defined conventional CD4 T cells as CD4+CD127+. Only in-frame clones appear in the TCRdb table, and some are missing; sequencing was by immunoSEQ multiplex PCR. Counted here are 22,000 or so clones, approximately 97% occurring once; the ten biggest clones make up over 0.25%. The source of this sequence is a human donor with AIRE deficiency. The V and J genes are TRBV5-4 and TRBJ2-7, with 8 bases aligning to TRBD2. The sequencing sample was made of conventional CD4+ T cells sorted from PBMCs. The CDR3 loop is CASSLQPGLESPYEQYF. The CDR3 DNA reads as TGTGCCAGCAGCTTACAACCGGGACTAGAATCCCCCTACGAGCAGTACTTC.